These T cell receptor beta chains were read from a single sample in a study of T-cell reconstitution after alpha-beta-depleted transplantation in children. TCRdb reprocessed the PCR reads with MiXCR, giving one entry per CDR3 protein. The sample contains more than 85,000 distinct CDR3 sequences, approximately 6% of which appear only once. The material sequenced was PBMCs, mostly from graft donor cells, taken 60 days after TCRalphabeta/CD19-depleted stem cell transplant. Every receptor here comes from a female patient aged 2-15 years who had a stem cell transplant for Fanconi anemia, so the T cells may come from the graft donor. Each CDR3 is given with its conserved first and last residue. Each record gives: clone size, D gene, V gene, J gene, CDR3 DNA, CDR3 protein. D genes are given only for firm matches. Rows give clone size only sometimes, using once, few, many, or a class for an expanded clone.

many	TRBD2	TRBV7-2	TRBJ2-7	TGTGCCAGCAGCTTGAGACTAGCCTCCTACGAGCAGTACTTC	CASSLRLASYEQYF
NA	NA	TRBV28	TRBJ2-7	TGTGCCAGCAAGCAGCGGGTACCCTACGAGCAGTACTTC	CASKQRVPYEQYF
many	TRBD1	TRBV29-1	TRBJ2-1	TGCAGCACAACGGGACAGGGGGCATTCAATGAGCAGTTCTTC	CSTTGQGAFNEQFF
NA	NA	TRBV6-5	TRBJ1-2	TGTGCCAGCAGTTACGCGGGGGGCTCCTTCTATGGCTACACCTTC	CASSYAGGSFYGYTF
many	NA	TRBV5-1	TRBJ2-5	TGCGCCAGCAGCTTGGTCTTATCAGGGGAAGAGACCCAGTACTTC	CASSLVLSGEETQYF
few	TRBD1	TRBV5-1	TRBJ2-5	TGCGCCAGCCGGGACAGGGCCAGCGAGGAGACCCAGTACTTC	CASRDRASEETQYF
many	NA	TRBV28	TRBJ2-3	TGTGCCAGCTCTAGCTGGGAGCCTAGGGGTACGCAGTATTTT	CASSSWEPRGTQYF
many	TRBD2	TRBV29-1	TRBJ2-3	TGCAGCGTTGAAGATATGGCGGGGCAGCGGGGAGATACGCAGTATTTT	CSVEDMAGQRGDTQYF
medium-sized	TRBD1	TRBV29-1	TRBJ2-7	TGCAGCGTTTACTCCGGGACAGGGGCCTACGAGCAGTACTTC	CSVYSGTGAYEQYF
many	TRBD2	TRBV25-1	TRBJ2-1	TGTGCCAGCAGTGATCAGCGGGGGGCCGTGGATGAGCAGTTCTTC	CASSDQRGAVDEQFF
many	TRBD1	TRBV3-1	TRBJ2-7	TGTGCCAGCAGCCAACGCGGGACAGGGAGTAGGGAGCAGTACTTC	CASSQRGTGSREQYF
many	TRBD2	TRBV11-1	TRBJ2-2	TGTGCCAGCGAGACTAGCCTTACTATCACCGGGGAGCTGTTTTTT	CASETSLTITGELFF
NA	TRBD2	TRBV6-4	TRBJ2-3	TGTGCCAGCAGTGGACTAGCGGGAGGCACAGATACGCAGTATTTT	CASSGLAGGTDTQYF
many	TRBD1	TRBV14	TRBJ2-1	TGTGCCAGCAGCCAAGTGAGGGGGCGCGACTACAATGAGCAGTTCTTC	CASSQVRGRDYNEQFF
many	TRBD1	TRBV5-1	TRBJ2-7	TGCGCCAGCACCCCCGACAGGGCTACAGACGAGCAGTACTTC	CASTPDRATDEQYF
many	NA	TRBV4-2	TRBJ2-3	TGTGCCAGCAGCCAAGGGAGCACAGATACGCAGTATTTT	CASSQGSTDTQYF
few	NA	TRBV6-1	TRBJ2-3	TGTGCCAGCAGCGGCAGGAATACGCAGTATTTT	CASSGRNTQYF
many	TRBD1	TRBV7-2	TRBJ1-2	TGTGCCAGCAGCTTCCCGACAGGGCGAAGGAACTATGGCTACACCTTC	CASSFPTGRRNYGYTF
many	TRBD2	TRBV14	TRBJ2-5	TGTGCCAGCAGCCAACGGGCGGGAGGAAGAGAGACCCAGTACTTC	CASSQRAGGRETQYF
NA	TRBD2	TRBV29-1	TRBJ2-3	TGCAGCGTTGCCCGGACTAGCGGGATTGGAGATACGCAGTATTTT	CSVARTSGIGDTQYF
many	NA	TRBV10-3	TRBJ2-7	TGTGCCATCAGCCTGGGACCGAACTCCTACGAGCAGTACTTC	CAISLGPNSYEQYF
many	NA	TRBV28	TRBJ2-7	TGTGCCAGCAGGGAAACCTACGAGCAGTACTTC	CASRETYEQYF
many	NA	TRBV5-1	TRBJ2-1	TGCGCCAGCAGCTTGGAGCTTGCTAGCTCCTACAATGAGCAGTTCTTC	CASSLELASSYNEQFF
many	NA	TRBV12-3/TRBV12-4	TRBJ2-1	TGTGCCAGCAGTTTAGCGAACGGGGCACCAAACAATGAGCAGTTCTTC	CASSLANGAPNNEQFF
many	TRBD2	TRBV28	TRBJ2-3	TGTGCCACCACAGTGGGGAGGGCGTTTGGTACGCAGTATTTT	CATTVGRAFGTQYF
NA	TRBD1	TRBV7-3	TRBJ2-1	TGTGCCAGCAGCTTATGGGACAGACCCTACAATGAGCAGTTCTTC	CASSLWDRPYNEQFF
many	NA	TRBV28	TRBJ2-2	TGTGCCAGCAGTTTTACGACTTTCGGCACCGGGGAGCTGTTTTTT	CASSFTTFGTGELFF
many	NA	TRBV28	TRBJ2-5	TGTGCCAGCAGCCCCAGGGCAGGGTTCCGAGAGACCCAGTACTTC	CASSPRAGFRETQYF
many	NA	TRBV20-1	TRBJ2-3	TGCAGCAGTAACAAAGTTAGCACAGATACGCAGTATTTT	CSSNKVSTDTQYF
many	NA	TRBV29-1	TRBJ1-2	TGCAGCGTTGAGGGACAAAATAACTATGGCTACACCTTC	CSVEGQNNYGYTF
few	TRBD2	TRBV3-1	TRBJ2-5	TGTGCCAGCAGCCAAGAAATCGCACTAGCGGGGGGGTCAAGGGAGACCCAGTACTTC	CASSQEIALAGGSRETQYF
many	TRBD1	TRBV7-9	TRBJ2-1	TGTGCCAGCAGCTCCTGGACAGGGCCCAGCTCCTACAATGAGCAGTTCTTC	CASSSWTGPSSYNEQFF
many	NA	TRBV5-1	TRBJ2-7	TGCGCCAGCAGCTCGAGCTCCTACGAGCAGTACTTC	CASSSSSYEQYF
many	TRBD2	TRBV6-2/TRBV6-3	TRBJ2-5	TGTGCCAGCAACTTACTAGCGGGAGTGGAGACCCAGTACTTC	CASNLLAGVETQYF